This T cell receptor (beta chain) was recorded in a study of T-cell reconstitution after alpha-beta-depleted transplantation in children. Unique molecular identifiers were incorporated during preparation of the TCRbeta library. TCRdb re-derived calls from the PCR reads in MiXCR, one entry per CDR3 protein. The sample consists of around 76,000 distinct CDR3 sequences, around 18% of them appearing once. Trimming took off 2 bases at V and 3 bases at J, with 7 bases between the two ends. The CDR3 has 13 residues. Germline V gene data show CDR1 as SEHNR and CDR2 as FQNEAQ (reference sequence). V gene TRBV7-9 combines with J gene TRBJ1-2; D remains ambiguous. Sequenced material: PBMCs, mostly from graft donor cells, taken 360 days after TCRalphabeta/CD19-depleted stem cell transplant. The TCR originated in a male patient aged 2 to 10 who had a stem cell transplant for acute lymphoblastic leukemia, so the T cells may come from the graft donor. The CDR3 DNA follows: TGTGCCAGCAGCTTATTTAAAGACTATGGCTACACCTTC. As protein: CASSLFKDYGYTF.